The rows below give T cell receptor beta chains drawn from one sample of a study of OX40 agonist ivuxolimab in advanced cancers. Sequencing was performed with immunoSEQ multiplex PCR; in TCRdb, only in-frame clones are kept and a portion is missing. The data hold about 80,000 clones, with over 75% observed a single time. The source material was CD4+ or CD8+ T cells sorted from blood, sampled in a trial of the OX40 agonist ivuxolimab. These receptors all stem from an adult with an advanced solid tumor such as melanoma, head and neck, liver or kidney cancer. The CDR3 runs from the conserved cysteine through the conserved F or W. A D gene is named only where the DNA matches it firmly.

CDR3 | V | length | J | D
CASSFRNLGNNEQFF | TRBV19 | 15 | TRBJ2-1 | .
CASSLMPGFTEAFF | TRBV7-2 | 14 | TRBJ1-1 | .
CASTQTGGNSGNTIYF | TRBV5-1 | 16 | TRBJ1-3 | .
CASRDRVETQYF | TRBV6-1 | 12 | TRBJ2-5 | TRBD1
CASSKGGQGGIETQYF | TRBV7-3 | 16 | TRBJ2-5 | TRBD1
CASSETRRPSNYGYTF | TRBV6-1 | 16 | TRBJ1-2 | .
CASSRGQGANTGELFF | TRBV5-1 | 16 | TRBJ2-2 | TRBD1
CASSLGRSEKLFF | TRBV5-6 | 13 | TRBJ1-4 | .
CASSLDRLWQFF | TRBV7-9 | 12 | TRBJ2-1 | .
CASSKDIGTGDGEQYF | TRBV21-1 | 16 | TRBJ2-7 | .
CASSLQARSEAFF | TRBV11-3 | 13 | TRBJ1-1 | .
CASSPEGQGASGTEAFF | TRBV4-1 | 17 | TRBJ1-1 | TRBD1
CASSFAHLGQNTGELFF | TRBV12-1 | 17 | TRBJ2-2 | .
CASSPRSRDEQYF | TRBV18 | 13 | TRBJ2-7 | .
CASRQRGGEQYF | TRBV28 | 12 | TRBJ2-7 | TRBD2
CASSSGTGPYGYTF | TRBV5-1 | 14 | TRBJ1-2 | .
CASHLTEPMNTEAFF | TRBV28 | 15 | TRBJ1-1 | .
CASSQQGARTEAFF | TRBV5-6 | 14 | TRBJ1-1 | TRBD1
CASSRGGLRTNYGYTF | TRBV28 | 16 | TRBJ1-2 | .
CASSAPRDRGSSYGYTF | TRBV28 | 17 | TRBJ1-2 | TRBD1
CASSLDGTKYYEQYF | TRBV7-2 | 15 | TRBJ2-7 | .